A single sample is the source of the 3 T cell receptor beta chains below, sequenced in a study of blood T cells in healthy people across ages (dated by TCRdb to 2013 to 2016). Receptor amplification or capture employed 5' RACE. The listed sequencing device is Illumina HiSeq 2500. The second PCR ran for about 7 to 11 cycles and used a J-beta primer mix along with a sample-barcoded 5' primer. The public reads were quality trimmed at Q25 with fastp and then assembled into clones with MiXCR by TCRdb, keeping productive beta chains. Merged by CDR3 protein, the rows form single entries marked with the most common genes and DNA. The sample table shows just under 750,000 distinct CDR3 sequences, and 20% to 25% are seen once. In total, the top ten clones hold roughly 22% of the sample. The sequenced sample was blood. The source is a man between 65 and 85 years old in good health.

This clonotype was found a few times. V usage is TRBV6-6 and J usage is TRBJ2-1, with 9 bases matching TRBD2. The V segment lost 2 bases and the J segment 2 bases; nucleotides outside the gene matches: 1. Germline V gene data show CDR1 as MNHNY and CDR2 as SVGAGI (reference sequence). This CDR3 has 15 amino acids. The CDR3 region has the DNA TGTGCCAGCAGTTACGGGACTAGCCCCTACAATGAGCAGTTCTTC. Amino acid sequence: CASSYGTSPYNEQFF.

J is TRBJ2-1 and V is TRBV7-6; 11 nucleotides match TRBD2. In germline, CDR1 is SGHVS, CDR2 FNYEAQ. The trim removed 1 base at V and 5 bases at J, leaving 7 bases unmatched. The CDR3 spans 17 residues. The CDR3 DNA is TGTGCCAGCAGCTTAGTTAGCGGGGGGGCTTTCAACAATGAGCAGTTCTTC. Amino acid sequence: CASSLVSGGAFNNEQFF.

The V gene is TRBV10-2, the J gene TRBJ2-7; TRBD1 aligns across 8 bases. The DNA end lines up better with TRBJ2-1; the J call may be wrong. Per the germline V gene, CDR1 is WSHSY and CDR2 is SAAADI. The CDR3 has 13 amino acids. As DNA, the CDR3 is TGCGCCGTGGGCAGGACAGGGATGAATGAGCAGTTCTTC. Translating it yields CAVGRTGMNEQFF.